The present TCR beta chain was sequenced within a study of OX40 agonist ivuxolimab in advanced cancers. Study as a whole: Prior therapy, whether anti-PD-1, anti-PD-L1 or anti-CTLA-4, was allowed, and approximately 37% had some. Findings of the study overall: Researchers did not determine the expanded peripheral T cells' antigen specificity.

Trimming cost V 5 bases and J 5 bases, with 15 bases left between them. CDR1 is SGHTA and CDR2 is FQGTGA in the germline V gene. The CDR3 is 15 amino acids. TCRdb keeps only in-frame clones here, not all; method: immunoSEQ multiplex PCR. The top ten clones hold about 6% of a sample with more than 55,000 clones, 70% to 85% of them seen once. Comment on this clone: The antigen remains undetermined.

The V call is TRBV7-3, the J call TRBJ2-2; either TRBD1 or TRBD2 may supply D (5 bases each). The receptor was isolated from an adult with an advanced solid tumor such as melanoma, head and neck, liver or kidney cancer. The sample consisted of CD4+ or CD8+ T cells sorted from blood, taken in a trial of the OX40 agonist ivuxolimab. CDR3 bases: TGTGCCAGCAGCCGTTATGGGGGTAGGACCGGGGAGCTGTTTTTT. It translates to CASSRYGGRTGELFF.